This T cell receptor (beta chain) was recovered during a study of HIV-infected patients and healthy controls. 450 to 600 ng RNA was reverse transcribed with alpha and beta constant-region primers. Each of the alpha and beta chains got its own library through chain-specific third strand synthesis with indices. MiXCR, run by TCRdb on the 5' RACE reads, gives a single entry per CDR3 protein. The data show 15,000 to 20,000 distinct CDR3 sequences, 8% to 10% seen once. CDR1 and CDR2 (germline): MNHEY, SVGEGT. Trimming stripped 6 bases from V and 4 bases from J, with 21 bases between. The CDR3 length is 17 residues. Findings and limits, study-wide: HIV-infected repertoires had significantly higher mean Gini indices than controls, possibly reflecting oligoclonality. Approximately three months of therapy was arguably too brief to observe immune reconstitution in treated samples. Compared with untreated HIV+ repertoires, healthy controls showed roughly threefold more distinct CDR3s and higher Shannon diversity.

Roughly three months, about 14 weeks, into antiretroviral therapy, follow-up blood was collected. The repertoire came from unfractionated whole blood and reflected all unsorted peripheral T cells. In its sample, this clonotype was seen many times. As yet, its antigen is unknown. This sample comprised blood, obtained during antiretroviral therapy. The source is an adult with HIV infection. J is TRBJ1-4 and V is TRBV6-2 or TRBV6-3, with a possible D match to TRBD1 (5 bases). The CDR3 reads CASSRDAQGSHNEKLFF. The CDR3 DNA reads as TGTGCCAGCAGCCGAGACGCGCAGGGCTCCCATAATGAAAAACTGTTTTTT.